These 8 T cell receptor beta chains were sequenced from one sample in a study of T cell responses to AZD1222 COVID-19 vaccine. Data came from immunoSEQ multiplex PCR; TCRdb stores just in-frame clones and leaves some out. Of about 120,000 clones listed, roughly 90% are singletons. The sample consisted of peripheral blood, taken on day 0 of AZD1222 vaccination. The receptors stem from an adult in good health.

The J gene is TRBJ1-5, the V gene TRBV19; D not certain. Trimming left V 0 bases short and J 6 bases short, with 3 bases between. CDR3 length: 12 residues. Germline CDR1 reads LNHDA; CDR2 reads SQIVND (reference sequence). This chain's CDR3 is CASSIDLQPQHF. In DNA, the CDR3 is TGTGCCAGTAGTATAGATCTTCAGCCCCAGCATTTT.

This clone has a handful of counts. The rearrangement uses TRBV12-5 and TRBJ2-1; tentative D call: TRBD1 (5 bases). Trimming cost V 6 bases and J 6 bases, with 12 bases left between them. The CDR3 covers 13 residues. Germline-derived CDR1 and CDR2 are LGHNT and FRNRAP. CDR3 DNA sequence: TGTGCTAGTGGCCCACGACAGACCAATGAGCAGTTCTTC. The encoded protein is CASGPRQTNEQFF.

The chain links TRBV25-1 to TRBJ2-5, with TRBD2 as a possible D gene (6 bases). The CDR3 consists of 14 residues. Trimming removed 6 bases at V and 1 base at J, with 12 bases between. Germline CDR1 and CDR2: MGHDK and SYGVNS. CDR3 sequence: CASRNRDSQETQYF. The CDR3 DNA reads TGTGCCAGCAGAAACCGGGACTCCCAAGAGACCCAGTACTTC.

The table lists this clone with a few counts. The chain couples TRBV18 to TRBJ2-7; 8 bases agree with TRBD2. Per the germline V gene, CDR1 is KGHSH and CDR2 is LQKENI. Unmatched junction bases numbered 5, after V lost 4 bases and J lost 3 bases. The CDR3 contains 14 residues. CDR3 sequence reads: CASSLASGYYEQYF. As DNA, the CDR3 is TGTGCCAGCTCACTCGCTAGCGGGTACTACGAGCAGTACTTC.

V is TRBV6-5 and J is TRBJ1-5, with 7 bases lining up with TRBD1. The CDR3 extends over 15 amino acids. V lost 7 bases and J lost 0; bases outside the gene matches: 6. CDR1 MNHEY and CDR2 SVGAGI come from the germline V gene. The CDR3 here is CASKPGQDSNQPQHF. CDR3 DNA sequence: TGTGCCAGCAAACCCGGACAGGATAGCAATCAGCCCCAGCATTTT.

V gene TRBV12-5 combines with J gene TRBJ1-5, with D unclear. Trimming took off 6 bases at V and 0 bases at J, with 15 bases between the two ends. The germline gives CDR1 LGHNT, CDR2 FRNRAP. The CDR3 loop spans 16 amino acids. This chain's CDR3 is CASGSLKSNSNQPQHF. The CDR3 region has the DNA TGTGCTAGTGGCTCCTTAAAAAGTAATAGCAATCAGCCCCAGCATTTT.

The chain joins TRBV6-6 to TRBJ1-2; TRBD1 is a possible D gene (5 bases). CDR1 is MNHNY, CDR2 SVGAGI, per germline (reference sequence). Trimming removed 2 bases from V and 2 bases from J, with 9 bases in between. This CDR3 is 14 amino acids long. CDR3 DNA: TGTGCCAGCAGTTACGGACAAGGCAACTATGGCTACACCTTC. This sequence encodes CASSYGQGNYGYTF.

The chain combines TRBV3-1 (or the pseudogene TRBV3-2) with TRBJ1-3; 8 bases match TRBD1. The V and J ends lost 5 bases and 6 bases, in that order; junction bases with no gene match: 6. From germline, CDR1 is LGHDT and CDR2 YNNKEL (reference sequence). CDR3 length equals 14 residues. Written as DNA, the CDR3 is TGTGCCAGCAGCGTACGGACAGGGAAAAACACCATATATTTT. Residues: CASSVRTGKNTIYF.